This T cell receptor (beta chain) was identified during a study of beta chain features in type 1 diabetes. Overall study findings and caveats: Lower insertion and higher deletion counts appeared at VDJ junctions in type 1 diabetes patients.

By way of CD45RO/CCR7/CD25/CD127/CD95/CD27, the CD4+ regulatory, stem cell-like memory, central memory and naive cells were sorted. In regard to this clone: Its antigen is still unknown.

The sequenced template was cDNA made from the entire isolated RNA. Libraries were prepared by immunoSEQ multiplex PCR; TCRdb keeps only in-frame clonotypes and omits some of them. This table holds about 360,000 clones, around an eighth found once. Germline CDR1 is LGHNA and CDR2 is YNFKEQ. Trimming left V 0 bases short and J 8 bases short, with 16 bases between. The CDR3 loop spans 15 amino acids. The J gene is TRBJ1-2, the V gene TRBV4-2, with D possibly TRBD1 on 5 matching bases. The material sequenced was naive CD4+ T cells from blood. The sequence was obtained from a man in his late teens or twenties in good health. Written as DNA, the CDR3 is TGTGCCAGCAGCCAAGAGTTTCAGGGCCTGAGCGGCTACACCTTC. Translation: CASSQEFQGLSGYTF.